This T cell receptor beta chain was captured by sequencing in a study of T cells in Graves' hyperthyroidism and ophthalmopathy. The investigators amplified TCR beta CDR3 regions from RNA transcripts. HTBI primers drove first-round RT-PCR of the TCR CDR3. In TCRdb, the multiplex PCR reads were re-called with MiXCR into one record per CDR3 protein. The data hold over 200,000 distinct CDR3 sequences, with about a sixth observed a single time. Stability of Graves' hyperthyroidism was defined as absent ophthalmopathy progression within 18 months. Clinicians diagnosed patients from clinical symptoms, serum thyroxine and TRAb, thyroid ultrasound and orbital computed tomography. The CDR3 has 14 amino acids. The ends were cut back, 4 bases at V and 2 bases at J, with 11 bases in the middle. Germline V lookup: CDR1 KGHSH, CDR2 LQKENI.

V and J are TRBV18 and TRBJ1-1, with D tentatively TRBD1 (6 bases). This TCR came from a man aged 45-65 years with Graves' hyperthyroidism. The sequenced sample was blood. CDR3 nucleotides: TGTGCCAGCTCACGGGACACACGAAACACTGAAGCTTTCTTT. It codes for CASSRDTRNTEAFF.